The 6 T cell receptor beta chains listed next were all sequenced from one sample in a study of identical twins. TCRdb reprocessed the 5' RACE reads with MiXCR, giving one entry per CDR3 protein. The table has around 100,000 distinct CDR3 sequences, about 5.6% seen once; the top ten hold roughly 12%. The sequenced sample was memory T cells sorted from blood. The receptors derive from a woman in her forties or fifties in good health.

In this sample, this clonotype turned up many times. The CDR3 DNA follows: TGTGCCAGCAGTGACAGGGTAGTGGCTTTCTTT. Its translation is CASSDRVVAFF. The chain links TRBV6-5 to TRBJ1-1, with TRBD1 identical over 7 bases. The germline V gene has CDR1 MNHEY and CDR2 SVGAGI. Unmatched junction bases numbered 5, after V lost 5 bases and J lost 11 bases. The CDR3 runs 11 residues.

This clonotype was detected many times. The chain has TRBV2 and TRBJ1-5; possible D gene TRBD1, 5 bases. The CDR3 contains 13 residues. V gave up 7 bases and J gave up 4 bases, with 11 bases separating them. Germline loops: CDR1 SNHLY, CDR2 FYNNEI. The CDR3 here is CASNGGLNQPQHF. CDR3 coding DNA: TGTGCCAGCAACGGGGGACTTAATCAGCCCCAGCATTTT.

This clonotype has a count of ten or more. V gene TRBV10-1 combines with J gene TRBJ2-7; TRBD2 is a possible D gene (5 bases). Germline V gene data show CDR1 as WNHNN and CDR2 as SYGVQD (reference sequence). The germline V and J ends were trimmed by 4 bases and 0 bases, with 10 bases remaining between them. There are 14 residues in the CDR3. DNA for the CDR3: TGCGCCAGCAGTGGTGGACTCCGCTCCTACGAGCAGTACGTC. Its translation is CASSGGLRSYEQYV.

This clonotype was counted at least ten times. The CDR3 DNA sequence: TGTGCCACCAGTGATCAAAAGCCGGGACTAGCGGGAGGGCCCGTCAATGAGCAGTTCTTC. Residues: CATSDQKPGLAGGPVNEQFF. V and J are TRBV24-1 and TRBJ2-1; 16 bases fit TRBD2. The V gene end was trimmed by 3 bases and the J gene end by 6 bases; junction bases not matched to a gene: 13. Germline V gene data show CDR1 as KGHDR and CDR2 as SFDVKD. The CDR3 loop spans 20 amino acids.

This clonotype was detected a few times. V gene TRBV9 combines with J gene TRBJ2-5, with TRBD2 as a possible D gene (7 bases). The germline CDR1 and CDR2 sequences are SGDLS and YYNGEE. V lost 0 bases, J lost 5 bases, and 17 bases lay in between. CDR3 length equals 16 residues. The CDR3 reads CASSVAGGGSGETQYF. CDR3 DNA: TGTGCCAGCAGCGTAGCCGGGGGCGGGAGCGGGGAGACCCAGTACTTC. The full variable domain, its missing parts supplied by reference TRBV9 and TRBJ2-5, is DSGVTQTPKHLITATGQRVTLRCSPRSGDLSVYWYQQSLDQGLQFLIQYYNGEERAKGNILERFSAQQFPDLHSELNLSSLELGDSALYFCASSVAGGGSGETQYFGPGTRLLVL.

This clonotype turned up a few times. The V gene is TRBV3-1, the J gene TRBJ2-2; D remains unclear. The CDR3 covers 15 residues. V lost 3 bases and J 1 base, leaving 9 bases between the germline ends. Germline CDR1 is LGHDT and CDR2 is YNNKEL (reference sequence). CDR3 sequence: CASSHQLKNTGELFF. In DNA, the CDR3 is TGTGCCAGCAGCCATCAACTGAAGAACACCGGGGAGCTGTTTTTT. The full variable domain, its missing parts supplied by reference TRBV3-1 and TRBJ2-2, is DTAVSQTPKYLVTQMGNDKSIKCEQNLGHDTMYWYKQDSKKFLKIMFSYNNKELIINETVPNRFSPKSPDKAHLNLHINSLELGDSAVYFCASSHQLKNTGELFFGEGSRLTVL.